This T cell receptor (beta chain) emerged from a study of CD8 T cells in Susac syndrome. The RNA, about 0.45 to 1 ug, was put through reverse transcription using random hexamers. Multiplex PCR with immunoSEQ amplified the TCR beta CDR3 across 54 Vbeta and 13 Jbeta. TCRdb re-derived calls from the immunoSEQ multiplex PCR reads in MiXCR, one entry per CDR3 protein. The sample gives a few hundred thousand distinct CDR3 sequences, about 95% of which show up once; 0.085% to 0.095% is in the top ten. Per germline, CDR1 MNHNY and CDR2 SVGAGI (reference sequence). V shed 2 bases and J shed 11 bases, with 10 bases lying between them. The CDR3 length is 12 residues. Control patients had untreated stable or active relapsing-remitting multiple sclerosis by revised McDonald criteria.

The specimen was CD4+ T cells from PBMCs. The gene calls are TRBV6-6 and TRBJ1-5; D is unresolved. The TCR comes from a human donor with multiple sclerosis. The CDR3 region is CASSYSGQSQHF. CDR3 sequence (DNA): TGTGCCAGCAGTTACAGCGGGCAGTCCCAGCATTTT.